These 24 T cell receptor beta chains share one sample of origin, sequenced in a study of preoperative IRX-2 immunotherapy in early breast cancer. Data came from immunoSEQ multiplex PCR; TCRdb stores just in-frame clones and leaves some out. This sample has about 280 clones, with more than 75% found just once. Treatment described: preoperative locoregional IRX-2 cytokine immunotherapy. This material was obtained from a patient treated with IRX-2 immunotherapy. The receptors shown here come from a human donor with breast cancer.

This chain links TRBV19 with TRBJ1-6; TRBD1 is a possible D gene (5 bases). The CDR3 covers 14 residues. V lost 5 bases and J lost 9, with 14 bases in between. The V gene's germline CDR1 is LNHDA and CDR2 SQIVND (reference sequence). The CDR3 loop reads CASSAPQGTSPLHF. The CDR3 coding sequence is TGTGCCAGTAGTGCCCCCCAGGGTACTTCACCCCTCCACTTT.

This chain uses TRBV23-1 with TRBJ2-1; TRBD1 matches at 9 bases. TRBV23-1 is an ORF for which the function is uncertain. The CDR3 has 16 residues. V trimming: 6 bases; J trimming: 2 bases; junction bases outside the gene matches: 8. CDR3 in DNA: TGCGCCAGCAGCCAAAGGGGACAGGGAGCCTACAATGAGCAGTTCTTC. Translated: CASSQRGQGAYNEQFF.

This clone was observed a single time. The J gene is TRBJ1-2, the V gene TRBV6-8, with D possibly TRBD1 on 6 matching bases. The V gene lost 6 bases and the J gene lost 3 bases, with 20 bases spanning the gap. The germline V gene encodes CDR1 MNHGY and CDR2 SAAAGT. The CDR3 loop spans 16 amino acids. CDR3 region: CASSDNGAGAYYGYTF. CDR3 coding DNA: TGTGCCAGCAGCGATAACGGCGCGGGGGCCTACTATGGCTACACCTTC.

The genes are TRBV23-1 and TRBJ2-3; D remains unclear. TRBV23-1 is recorded as an ORF, its role being uncertain. The CDR3 is 15 residues long. Deletions cut 6 bases from V and 0 bases from J, with 13 bases between. CDR3 amino acids: CASSQGSFSTDTQYF. As DNA, the CDR3 is TGCGCCAGCAGCCAAGGGTCTTTTAGCACAGATACGCAGTATTTT.

Written as DNA, the CDR3 is TGTGCCAGCAGTTACTCCGACAGGACTAACTATGGCTACACCTTC. Translation: CASSYSDRTNYGYTF. This chain joins TRBV6-8 and TRBJ1-2; tentatively, D is TRBD1 (6 bases). The germline CDR1 and CDR2 sequences are MNHGY and SAAAGT. Trimming took off 0 bases at V and 0 bases at J, with 8 bases between the two ends. The CDR3 runs 15 residues.

This chain links TRBV11-3 with TRBJ2-3; the D is unclear. V was clipped by 1 base and J by 2 bases, with 13 bases between them. The CDR3 length is 16 residues. Germline CDR1 is SGHNT and CDR2 is YENEEA. CDR3 sequence (DNA): TGTGCCAGCAGCTTAGTACGTCCCACCCTCACAGATACGCAGTATTTT. The encoded protein is CASSLVRPTLTDTQYF.

The chain uses TRBV14 and TRBJ2-1; D gene unclear. CDR3 length: 11 residues. Trimming took off 11 bases at V and 8 bases at J, with 13 bases between the two ends. CDR1 is SGHDN, CDR2 FVKESK, per germline. CDR3: CASGPVDEQFF. Written as DNA, the CDR3 is TGTGCCTCTGGTCCCGTGGATGAGCAGTTCTTC.

The chain recombines TRBV28 with TRBJ1-5; D possibly corresponds to TRBD1 (6 bases). Trimming cost V 8 bases and J 2 bases, with 13 bases left between them. Germline V lookup: CDR1 MDHEN, CDR2 SYDVKM. This CDR3 comprises 14 residues. The CDR3 protein is CASGTGNGNQPQHF. The CDR3 bases are TGTGCCAGCGGAACAGGGAATGGCAATCAGCCCCAGCATTTT.

The chain is built from TRBV6-8 and TRBJ2-6; D call uncertain. CDR1 and CDR2 (germline): MNHGY, SAAAGT. CDR3 size: 19 residues. V dropped 4 bases and J dropped 5 bases, with 24 bases sitting between them. CDR3 protein: CASSLSRWVLQSRANVLTF. The CDR3 DNA is TGTGCCAGCAGTTTATCTAGGTGGGTGCTACAAAGTCGGGCCAACGTCCTGACTTTC.

The J gene is TRBJ1-2, the V gene TRBV6-8; D gene uncertain. Deletions cut 8 bases from V and 9 bases from J, with 16 bases between. This CDR3 region has 12 residues. Germline CDR1 MNHGY, CDR2 SAAAGT. CDR3 nucleotides: TGTGCCAGCGGCGGGCGAGACGGGAGCTACACCTTC. Translated: CASGGRDGSYTF.

This clone appeared a single time. The CDR3 spells CASSPRQGAYNEQFF. CDR3 coding DNA: TGTGCCAGCAGTCCCCGACAGGGGGCATACAATGAGCAGTTCTTC. This chain uses TRBV6-8 with TRBJ2-1; 10 bases fit TRBD1. The V gene end was trimmed by 5 bases and the J gene end by 4 bases; junction bases not matched to a gene: 5. This CDR3 contains 15 residues. Germline CDR1 reads MNHGY; CDR2 reads SAAAGT.

This chain connects TRBV18 to TRBJ2-7; maybe TRBD2 (6 bases). The V end was cut by 3 bases, the J end by 7 bases, with 13 bases between. CDR1 KGHSH and CDR2 LQKENI come from the germline V gene. The CDR3 covers 13 residues. The CDR3 sequence is CASSPTGVWEQYF. The CDR3 nucleotides are TGTGCCAGCTCACCGACGGGGGTTTGGGAGCAGTACTTC.

The chain is built from TRBV11-3 and TRBJ2-7; 8 bases are a match to TRBD1. The CDR3 is 17 residues long. V gave up 3 bases and J gave up 0 bases; unmatched junction bases: 10. The germline gives CDR1 SGHNT, CDR2 YENEEA. CDR3 DNA sequence: TGTGCCAGCAGCTTGACAAACAGGGGGGCCTACTCCTACGAGCAGTACTTC. Residues: CASSLTNRGAYSYEQYF.

This clone was counted only a few times. J is TRBJ1-1 and V is TRBV6-8; 7 nucleotides line up with TRBD1. J was trimmed by 0 bases and V by 5 bases; bases with no gene match: 9. The CDR3 is 16 residues long. Looked up from germline, CDR1 is MNHGY and CDR2 is SAAAGT. The CDR3 DNA reads TGTGCCAGCAGTATCCCAAAGGGGGCGGTGAACACTGAAGCTTTCTTT. Translation: CASSIPKGAVNTEAFF.

The chain uses TRBV30 and TRBJ2-5; 7 bases map to TRBD1. The CDR3 totals 13 residues. Looked up from germline, CDR1 is GTSNPN and CDR2 is SVGIG (reference sequence). After removal of 4 bases from V and 6 bases from J, the junction contained 8 bases not matched to a gene. The CDR3 spells CAWNRQGRQTQYF. The CDR3, as DNA: TGTGCCTGGAATCGACAGGGTCGACAGACCCAGTACTTC.

V gene TRBV11-3 combines with J gene TRBJ2-5; D perhaps matches TRBD2 (6 bases). There are 14 residues in the CDR3. Trimming took 3 bases from V and 2 from J, leaving 10 bases between them. The germline V gene has CDR1 SGHNT and CDR2 YENEEA. The CDR3 coding sequence is TGTGCCAGCAGCTTTCAGAGCGGGCAAGAGACCCAGTACTTC. The encoded protein is CASSFQSGQETQYF.

This clone has only one observation. The rearrangement joins TRBV6-8 to TRBJ2-5, with 9 bases matching TRBD2. The CDR3 sequence is 13 residues long. Trimming cost V 10 bases and J 5 bases; bases outside gene matches: 8. Germline assignment: CDR1 MNHGY and CDR2 SAAAGT. The CDR3 reads CAIHSGRTETQYF. In nucleotides, the CDR3 is TGTGCCATCCACAGCGGGAGGACGGAGACCCAGTACTTC.

The chain recombines TRBV11-3 with TRBJ2-5; 7 nucleotides match TRBD2. With V trimmed by 5 bases and J by 5 bases, 8 bases remained unmatched. Germline V lookup: CDR1 SGHNT, CDR2 YENEEA. There are 14 residues in the CDR3. The CDR3 protein is CASSTGRVQETQYF. CDR3 sequence (DNA): TGTGCCAGCAGCACGGGGAGGGTTCAGGAGACCCAGTACTTC.

This chain joins TRBV6-8 and TRBJ1-2; TRBD1 aligns across 8 bases. V shed 6 bases and J 4 bases; nucleotides not matched to a gene: 10. This CDR3 has 15 residues. The germline V gene has CDR1 MNHGY and CDR2 SAAAGT. CDR3 in DNA: TGTGCCAGCAGCCGCAGGGGGCGATCGAGCTATGGCTACACCTTC. Translation gives CASSRRGRSSYGYTF.

The V gene is TRBV28, the J gene TRBJ1-5; D not resolved. The ends were cut back, 7 bases at V and 9 bases at J, with 13 bases in the middle. The CDR3 is 12 residues long. CDR1 and CDR2 from the germline V gene are MDHEN and SYDVKM. The CDR3 DNA reads as TGTGCCAGCACCCCTCTTCGGGGGCCCCAGCATTTT. This gives the protein CASTPLRGPQHF.

The CDR3 loop reads CASSFFDRVSGGIQETQYF. As DNA, the CDR3 is TGTGCCAGCAGCTTTTTTGACAGGGTGAGCGGAGGGATCCAAGAGACCCAGTACTTC. The chain employs TRBV11-3 and TRBJ2-5; TRBD1 might be the D (7 bases). This CDR3 is built from 19 residues. The V and J ends lost 3 bases and 1 base respectively, with 24 bases between them. The germline CDR1 and CDR2 sequences are SGHNT and YENEEA. Variable domain in full (rest from reference TRBV11-3 and TRBJ2-5): EAGVVQSPRYKIIEKKQPVAFWCNPISGHNTLYWYLQNLGQGPELLIRYENEEAVDDSQLPKDRFSAERLKGVDSTLKIQPAELGDSAVYLCASSFFDRVSGGIQETQYFGPGTRLLVL.

The rearrangement uses TRBV6-8 and TRBJ1-1, with D possibly TRBD1 on 6 matching bases. The CDR3 sequence is 16 residues long. Germline V CDR1 and CDR2: MNHGY, SAAAGT. With 6 bases removed from V and 1 base from J, the gap between germline ends came to 18 bases. The CDR3 here is CASRMDPGGANTEAFF. CDR3 nucleotide sequence: TGTGCCAGCAGGATGGACCCTGGGGGGGCGAACACTGAAGCTTTCTTT.

This chain links TRBV19 with TRBJ1-3; D might be TRBD1 (6 bases). Germline loops: CDR1 LNHDA, CDR2 SQIVND (reference sequence). The CDR3 sequence is 14 residues long. Trimming shortened V by 7 bases and J by 2 bases, and 12 bases separated the two germline ends. The CDR3 sequence: CASTWGQAGNTIYF. CDR3 DNA sequence: TGTGCCAGTACCTGGGGGCAGGCTGGAAACACCATATATTTT.

The chain recombines TRBV19 with TRBJ1-1, with D hard to call. V dropped 9 bases and J dropped 1 base, with 9 bases sitting between them. Germline CDR1 is LNHDA and CDR2 is SQIVND (reference sequence). This CDR3 region has 12 residues. CDR3 in amino acids: CASGAGNTEAFF. For the CDR3, the DNA is TGTGCCAGCGGTGCCGGGAACACTGAAGCTTTCTTT.